Following are 11 T cell receptor beta chains from one sample sequenced in a study of blood T cell repertoires in COVID-19. Sequenced by immunoSEQ multiplex PCR; TCRdb stores in-frame clones only, minus some. In the table there are 65,000 to 80,000 clones, 88% of which are singletons. Material: peripheral blood. The receptors derive from a man aged 50-60 years with active COVID-19.

V gene TRBV4-1 combines with J gene TRBJ1-1, with D possibly matching TRBD1 (5 bases). CDR1 and CDR2 from the germline V gene are MGHRA and YSYEKL. This CDR3 comprises 15 residues. Between the trimmed V and J ends, which lost 4 bases and 1 base, there was a span of 13 bases. In nucleotides, the CDR3 is TGCGCCAGCAGCCTGGGGGAGGGAGCGAACACTGAAGCTTTCTTT. Protein: CASSLGEGANTEAFF.

The chain uses TRBV19 and TRBJ2-7; D remains unclear. Between the trimmed V and J ends, which lost 6 bases and 3 bases, there was a span of 18 bases. The germline V gene encodes CDR1 LNHDA and CDR2 SQIVND (reference sequence). CDR3 length equals 15 residues. The CDR3 here is CASSSGASDVYEQYF. The CDR3 DNA is TGTGCCAGTAGCTCCGGAGCCAGCGATGTCTACGAGCAGTACTTC.

The rearrangement joins TRBV7-2 to TRBJ1-6; 7 positions agree with TRBD1. The CDR3 totals 15 residues. The V gene end was trimmed by 2 bases and the J gene end by 6 bases; junction bases not matched to a gene: 4. Germline CDR1 reads SGHTA; CDR2 reads FQGNSA. The CDR3 protein is CASSLSRGSNSPLHF. The CDR3 nucleotides read TGTGCCAGCAGCTTATCCAGGGGGAGTAATTCACCCCTCCACTTT.

The chain couples TRBV28 to TRBJ1-1; possibly TRBD1 for D (5 bases). The CDR3 has 14 residues. Germline values: CDR1 MDHEN, CDR2 SYDVKM. Between the trimmed V and J ends, which lost 4 bases and 2 bases, there was a span of 11 bases. The CDR3 protein is CASSSRQQNTEAFF. CDR3 nucleotides: TGTGCCAGCAGTTCCAGACAGCAAAACACTGAAGCTTTCTTT.

The V and J genes are TRBV28 and TRBJ2-7; 9 bases line up with TRBD2. CDR1 and CDR2 from the germline V gene are MDHEN and SYDVKM. CDR3 length equals 15 residues. The V gene end was trimmed by 5 bases and the J gene end by 6 bases; junction bases not matched to a gene: 11. The CDR3 DNA reads as TGTGCCAGCAGTCCCTCGCCGCGGGGGGGCCGCGAGCAGTACTTC. It yields the protein CASSPSPRGGREQYF.

The chain is built from TRBV30 and TRBJ2-2, with TRBD2 identical over 9 bases. The germline V gene has CDR1 GTSNPN and CDR2 SVGIG (reference sequence). CDR3 length: 15 residues. V lost 3 bases to trimming and J lost 3 bases; unmatched junction nucleotides: 5. In DNA, the CDR3 is TGTGCCTGGAGGGATAGCGGGAGCGACACCGGGGAGCTGTTTTTT. As protein: CAWRDSGSDTGELFF.

The chain joins TRBV4-3 to TRBJ2-7; D not certain. Germline V lookup: CDR1 LGHNA, CDR2 YSLEER. Trimming shortened V by 0 bases and J by 3 bases, and 6 bases separated the two germline ends. The CDR3 sequence is 13 residues long. In nucleotides, the CDR3 is TGCGCCAGCAGCCAAGATATCCGCTACGAGCAGTACTTC. Amino acid sequence: CASSQDIRYEQYF.

The chain uses TRBV28 and TRBJ2-3; 10 bases agree with TRBD2. Trimming at V came to 6 bases and at J to 4 bases, leaving 16 bases not matched to a gene. The CDR3 consists of 18 residues. Germline assignment: CDR1 MDHEN and CDR2 SYDVKM. In DNA form, the CDR3 reads TGTGCCAGCAGCCGAACTAGCGGGATCCTGGATGGGGCAGATACGCAGTATTTT. It translates to CASSRTSGILDGADTQYF.

This chain connects TRBV27 to TRBJ1-5; 7 positions match TRBD1. The V gene end was trimmed by 6 bases and the J gene end by 4 bases; junction bases not matched to a gene: 6. The CDR3 covers 14 residues. Germline V lookup: CDR1 MNHEY, CDR2 SMNVEV (reference sequence). The CDR3 region has the DNA TGTGCCAGCAGGTCAGGGGGACGGAATCAGCCCCAGCATTTT. Translation gives CASRSGGRNQPQHF.

The J gene is TRBJ2-2, the V gene TRBV7-3; D ambiguous. This CDR3 spans 14 amino acids. Trimming took 2 bases from V and 4 from J, leaving 8 bases between them. From germline, CDR1 is SGHTA and CDR2 FQGTGA. As DNA, the CDR3 is TGTGCCAGCAGCTTACGTCCCTTCACCGGGGAGCTGTTTTTT. Translated: CASSLRPFTGELFF.

The rearrangement uses TRBV6-5 and TRBJ2-7; 8 bases match TRBD2. The CDR3 covers 16 residues. Germline-derived CDR1 and CDR2 are MNHEY and SVGAGI. The J segment lost 5 bases and the V segment lost 0 bases, leaving 9 bases of the junction unmatched. The CDR3 reads CASSYSGTRFGNEQYF. The CDR3 coding sequence is TGTGCCAGCAGTTACTCGGGGACTAGGTTTGGCAACGAGCAGTACTTC.